The 6 T cell receptor beta chains reported below all come from one sample, sequenced in a study of T cells in Graves' hyperthyroidism and ophthalmopathy. Researchers took RNA transcripts and amplified the TCR beta CDR3 regions from them. First-round RT-PCR of the TCR CDR3 relied on the HTBI primer set. TCRdb fed the multiplex PCR reads into MiXCR, producing one record per CDR3 protein. The table has about 360,000 distinct CDR3 sequences, under 15% seen once. The specimen was blood. These receptors were obtained from a woman between 18 and 30 years old with Graves' hyperthyroidism.

The chain uses TRBV5-5 and TRBJ1-5; 7 nucleotides line up with TRBD1. CDR1 is SGHKS and CDR2 is YYEKEE in the germline V gene (reference sequence). This CDR3 has 15 amino acids. The trim removed 4 bases at V and 7 bases at J, leaving 11 bases unmatched. Here the CDR3 reads CASSLQGGEGQPQHF. The CDR3 region has the DNA TGTGCCAGCAGCCTGCAGGGGGGTGAAGGACAGCCCCAGCATTTT.

This clonotype was counted at least ten times. The rearrangement uses TRBV6-2 or TRBV6-3 and TRBJ2-1, with TRBD1 as a possible D gene (6 bases). Germline CDR1 is MNHEY and CDR2 is SVGEGT. V was trimmed by 6 bases and J by 4 bases, leaving 16 bases between them. This CDR3 has 15 amino acids. CDR3 sequence (DNA): TGTGCCAGCAGAGACGGACAGAATAATTACAATGAGCAGTTCTTC. Protein product: CASRDGQNNYNEQFF.

This clonotype was counted only a few times. The rearrangement uses TRBV4-3 and TRBJ1-2; D gene unclear. This CDR3 comprises 15 residues. V lost 1 base and J lost 0, with 9 bases in between. Germline CDR1 reads LGHNA; CDR2 reads YSLEER. CDR3 region: CASSQGSSTNYGYTF. DNA for the CDR3: TGCGCCAGCAGCCAAGGATCCAGTACTAACTATGGCTACACCTTC.

The chain has TRBV19 and TRBJ1-1; no clear D gene. The CDR3 has 14 residues. Germline V gene data show CDR1 as LNHDA and CDR2 as SQIVND (reference sequence). Trimming took 4 bases from V and 0 from J, leaving 9 bases between them. DNA for the CDR3: TGTGCCAGTAGTAGGGAGGGTGTGAACACTGAAGCTTTCTTT. This translates into CASSREGVNTEAFF.

Many counts were recorded for this clonotype. The chain links TRBV2 to TRBJ2-2; D might be TRBD1 or TRBD2, each matching 5 bases. Germline assignment: CDR1 SNHLY and CDR2 FYNNEI. Trimming left V 2 bases short and J 3 bases short, with 10 bases between. The CDR3 extends over 15 amino acids. The CDR3, as DNA: TGTGCCAGCAGTGAACTGGGGCGGGACACCGGGGAGCTGTTTTTT. Its protein product is CASSELGRDTGELFF.

This rearrangement joins TRBV5-1 to TRBJ2-7; TRBD2 matches at 8 bases. Germline V gene lookup returns CDR1 SGHRS and CDR2 YFSETQ. Germline trimming cut 0 bases from V and 4 bases from J; bases unmatched to any gene: 12. The CDR3 has 17 residues. CDR3 protein: CASSLVPGGRPIYEQYF. The DNA of the CDR3 is TGCGCCAGCAGCTTGGTTCCGGGCGGGAGGCCGATTTACGAGCAGTACTTC.